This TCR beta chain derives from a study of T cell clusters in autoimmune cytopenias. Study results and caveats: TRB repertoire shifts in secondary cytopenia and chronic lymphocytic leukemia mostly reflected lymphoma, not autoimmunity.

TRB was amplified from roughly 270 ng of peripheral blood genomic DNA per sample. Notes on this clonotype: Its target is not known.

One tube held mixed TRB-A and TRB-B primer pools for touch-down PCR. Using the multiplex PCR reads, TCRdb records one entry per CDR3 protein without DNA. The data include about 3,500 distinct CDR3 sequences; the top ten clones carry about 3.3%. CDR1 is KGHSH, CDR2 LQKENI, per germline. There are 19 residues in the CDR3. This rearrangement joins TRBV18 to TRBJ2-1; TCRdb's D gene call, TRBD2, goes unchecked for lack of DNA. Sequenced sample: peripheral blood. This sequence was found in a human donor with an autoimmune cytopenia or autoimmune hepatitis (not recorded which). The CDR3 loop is CASSPPVRLAGGTYNEQFF.